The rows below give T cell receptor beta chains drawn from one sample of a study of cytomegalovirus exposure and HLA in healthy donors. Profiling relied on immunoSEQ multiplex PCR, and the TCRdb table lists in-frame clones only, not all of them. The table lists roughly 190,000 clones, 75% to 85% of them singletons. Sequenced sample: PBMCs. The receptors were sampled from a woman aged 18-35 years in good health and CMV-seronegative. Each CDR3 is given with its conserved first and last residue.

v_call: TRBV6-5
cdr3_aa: CASLRDGTRNTEAFF

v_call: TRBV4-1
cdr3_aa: CASSQDLPDSYNEQFF

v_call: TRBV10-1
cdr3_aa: CASSEYGQTYEQYF

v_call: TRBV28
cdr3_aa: CASSSFGPLAGPSTDTQYF

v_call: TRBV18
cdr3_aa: CASSPTGGNTEAFF

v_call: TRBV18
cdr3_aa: CASSAGYEQYF

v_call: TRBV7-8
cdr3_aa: CASSLLRFRQRGYNEQFF

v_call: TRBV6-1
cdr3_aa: CASSENRFYEQYF

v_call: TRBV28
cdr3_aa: CASSLGGGTGGNQPQHF

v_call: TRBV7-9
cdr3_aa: CASSDRVGETQYF

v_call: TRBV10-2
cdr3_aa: CASSLSGRLSSTDTQYF

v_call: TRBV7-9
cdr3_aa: CSSSFGNTEAFF

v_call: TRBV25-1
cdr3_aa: CASIGGGGPEETQYF

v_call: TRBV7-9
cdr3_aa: CASSLGTGFFETQYF

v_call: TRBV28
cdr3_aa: CASIEGTLAGELFF

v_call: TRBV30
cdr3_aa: CAWSALMNTEAFF

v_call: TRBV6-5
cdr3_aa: CASSYSTGAHYEQYF

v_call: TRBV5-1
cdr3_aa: CASSPGWTDTQYF

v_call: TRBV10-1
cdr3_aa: CASRLGPDTEAFF

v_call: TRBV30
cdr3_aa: CAWGSGVDYGYTF

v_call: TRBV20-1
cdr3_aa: CSARVRTSQFF

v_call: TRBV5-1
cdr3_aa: CASSLPDSDSPSGPGSGTGELFF

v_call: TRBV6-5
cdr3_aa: CASSYQVSNTGELFF

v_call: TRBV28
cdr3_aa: CASREQGVGDNQPQHF

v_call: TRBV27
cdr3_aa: CASSSPGQGARRTEAFF

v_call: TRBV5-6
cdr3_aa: CASSSDFEPYEQYF

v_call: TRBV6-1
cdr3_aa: CASSDGRALKTQYF

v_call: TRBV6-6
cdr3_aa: CASRRTVNTEAFF

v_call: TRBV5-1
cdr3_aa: CASSLVREAGELFF

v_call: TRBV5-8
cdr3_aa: CASTPRQTPSTDTQYF

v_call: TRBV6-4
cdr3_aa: CASSDSEADTQYF

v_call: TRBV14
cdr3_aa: CASSQGTGATNEKLFF

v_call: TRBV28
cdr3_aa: CASSSPGGDSPYNEQFF

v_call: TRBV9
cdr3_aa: CASSGGGSNYGYTF

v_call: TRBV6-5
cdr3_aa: CASSYSQAYHYGYTF

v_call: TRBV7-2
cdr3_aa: CASSLTRGTQPQHF

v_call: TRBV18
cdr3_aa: CASSPPGTGDIGNTIYF

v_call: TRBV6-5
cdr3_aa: CASSDMTSTDTQYF

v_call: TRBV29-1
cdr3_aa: CSARNTYEQYF

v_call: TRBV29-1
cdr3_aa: CSVSLIGLSKEQYF

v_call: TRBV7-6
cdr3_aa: CASSPGLGADTQYF

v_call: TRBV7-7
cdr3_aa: CASSPQGLATDTQYF